A selection of T cell receptor beta chains follows, all from one sample in a study of regulatory T cells in long-lasting Graves disease. TCRdb reanalysed the multiplex PCR reads using MiXCR and keeps one entry per CDR3 protein. The table has about 660,000 distinct CDR3 sequences, roughly 30% seen once; the top ten hold around 42%. This specimen consisted of peripheral blood mononuclear cells (PBMCs), obtained when the disease was refractory, from a patient treated with antithyroid drugs. These TCRs come from a female donor with Graves disease. CDR3s include the opening cysteine and the closing phenylalanine or tryptophan. Fields, in order: CDR3 protein, clone size, V gene, J gene. Expanded clones are given a class, and other clones once, few, many or no size at all.

CATSRARASPLHF	many	TRBV15	TRBJ1-6
CASSEFQGGVDIQYF	many	TRBV2	TRBJ2-4
CAWTESSYGYTF	NA	TRBV30	TRBJ1-2
CASSLGTGMGKYGYTF	NA	TRBV2	TRBJ1-2
CARKRQGGNYQPQHF	NA	TRBV6-1	TRBJ1-5
CASTYQGKELFF	few	TRBV19	TRBJ1-4
CASSEGKNYGYTF	many	TRBV6-1	TRBJ1-2
CASSLWDSKNTEAFF	few	TRBV7-8	TRBJ1-1
CASSLRVADYGYTF	many	TRBV28	TRBJ1-2
CASRPGHNSYEQYF	NA	TRBV9	TRBJ2-7
CAISESSGYANVGGTVYGYTF	many	TRBV10-3	TRBJ1-2
CASKLTGREAFF	NA	TRBV27	TRBJ1-1
CASSPLNRRGEAFF	NA	TRBV6-2/TRBV6-3	TRBJ1-1
CSARARNSNQPQHF	NA	TRBV20-1	TRBJ1-5
CASSGTGGETQYF	many	TRBV5-5	TRBJ2-5
CAWSHSGLAGETQYF	NA	TRBV30	TRBJ2-5
CSASTGAHNQPQHF	NA	TRBV20-1	TRBJ1-5
CASSVTGSNYGYTF	many	TRBV2	TRBJ1-2
CASSLTGPYSNQPQHF	NA	TRBV5-1	TRBJ1-5
CASRRQGGDTIYF	few	TRBV28	TRBJ1-3
CASTQVRGLGTEAFF	few	TRBV2	TRBJ1-1
CASSLRQAGETQYF	NA	TRBV5-1	TRBJ2-5
CASSYPRGTGKDTEAFF	many	TRBV6-5	TRBJ1-1
CSVATGSNQPQHF	few	TRBV29-1	TRBJ1-5
CASSEPRTNVETQYF	few	TRBV6-1	TRBJ2-5
CASSETVRNIEAFF	NA	TRBV6-1	TRBJ1-1
CASSPSQGTSGPQHF	NA	TRBV6-1	TRBJ1-5
CASSEPRSSGANVLTF	few	TRBV25-1	TRBJ2-6
CASSPGSDPNYGYTF	few	TRBV18	TRBJ1-2
CASSQDWAGGLGYTF	NA	TRBV14	TRBJ1-2
CASSLGGQPYEQYF	many	TRBV11-1	TRBJ2-7
CSVERQGLEAFF	few	TRBV29-1	TRBJ1-1
CASSPRARGEKLFF	few	TRBV11-2	TRBJ1-4
CASSFPGLAGLSF	many	TRBV11-2	TRBJ2-7
CASSLIGTGENSPLHF	NA	TRBV7-9	TRBJ1-6
CSVEASTEAYYGYTF	few	TRBV29-1	TRBJ1-2
CASSFQGARRYGYTF	few	TRBV6-5	TRBJ1-2
CASSVDLNTEAFF	NA	TRBV7-7	TRBJ1-1
CASRRGTAGNTIYF	NA	TRBV6-1	TRBJ1-3
CASTSSENTEAFF	many	TRBV2	TRBJ1-1
CASSLLQGFYGYTF	few	TRBV12-3/TRBV12-4	TRBJ1-2
CSARQGTNSPLHF	few	TRBV20-1	TRBJ1-6
CASSDLGPGTEAFF	many	TRBV2	TRBJ1-1
CASGSGALCGYTF	NA	TRBV12-3/TRBV12-4	TRBJ1-2
CASSPRGIAYEQYF	many	TRBV11-2	TRBJ2-7
CASSVEGAPGETQYF	few	TRBV9	TRBJ2-5
CASRSWGADTGELFF	many	TRBV5-1	TRBJ2-2